This T cell receptor beta chain is from a study of cytomegalovirus exposure and HLA in healthy donors. Researchers ran the PCR with 60 Vbeta and 13 Jbeta primers. This table comes from immunoSEQ multiplex PCR, and its TCRdb copy is limited to in-frame clones, with some not included. This sample has more than 95,000 clones; about 72% occur once, and the top ten carry about 5%. Germline V gene sequence: CDR1 SGHNT, CDR2 YYREEE (reference sequence). The CDR3 covers 13 residues. Trimming shortened V by 4 bases and J by 8 bases, and 13 bases separated the two germline ends. This receptor was taken from a man aged 45-60 years in good health and CMV-seropositive. The sample comprised PBMCs. This sequence joins TRBV5-4 and TRBJ1-3; D is undetermined. The CDR3 DNA reads as TGTGCCAGCAGCCTTGACGCGGGGTACACCATATATTTT. Its protein product is CASSLDAGYTIYF.